A single T cell receptor beta chain is shown here with its context. Its antigen remains unidentified. There are no base qualities to consult, and no much larger clone falls within one base. The cohort consisted of more than 650 healthy bone marrow donors. Cohort members were all nominally healthy when sampled, although unrecorded immune exposures were likely present. The donor tested CMV seronegative, placing the donor among the 350 or so seronegative members of the cohort. Each donor provided a peripheral blood sample, and peripheral blood mononuclear cells were used for TCR beta sequencing. The Qiagen DNeasy Blood Extraction Kit was used to extract genomic DNA from the blood cell samples. These data belong to a study of cytomegalovirus exposure and HLA in healthy donors (dated by TCRdb to the late 2010s). The study in broad terms: In an earlier analysis of roughly 590 of the donors, 250 to 300 Gb of sequence data and 95 million to 130 million unique TCR beta sequences from 180 million or so T cells were reported. An early release covering about 600 HLA-typed donors comprised about 290 gigabases of sequencing data and approximately 85 million unique TCR sequences. Of the approximately 400 genotyped donors, about 80% fell in the genetic ancestry cluster associated with self-reported Caucasian donors. The study aimed to test whether signatures of past pathogen exposure could be identified by cataloging public T cell receptors. The study used immunosequencing to profile the T cell repertoires of hundreds of subjects and linked those repertoires to cytomegalovirus serostatus. In addition to the first cohort of hundreds of subjects, a separate validation cohort of approximately 130 different subjects was used. To predict cytomegalovirus infection status, the study combined high-throughput TCR immunosequencing, statistical association of individual TCRs with disease status, and machine learning. In a later analysis, previously published TCR beta repertoires from 666 donors were re-analyzed and high-resolution HLA genotyping was added so that TCR occurrence patterns could be studied. The later analysis used no new phenotypic data to find candidate immune exposures, relying instead on TCR beta sequences and their occurrence across donors. An earlier analysis of fewer than 700 of the donors applied high-throughput TCR beta sequencing to assess whether each TCR beta V gene segment acted as functional or pseudogenic. Alongside the repertoire data, information on donor age, sex, ethnicity and CMV serostatus was compiled. Genome-wide SNP genotypes for about 55% of the roughly 670 donors were used in a later genetic analysis, which treated that subset as a discovery cohort. All discovery cohort repertoires had been generated using a single sequencing platform. HLA typing included class I and class II loci at four-digit resolution. Typing coverage varied by locus: roughly 629-630 donors for A, B, C, DRB1 and DQB1; approximately 560 for DQA1; over 600 for DPA1; 450 to 480 for DPB1. About five DR-DQ haplotypes were handled as single units for association and clustering, since linkage in the cohort was strong. Across about 380 genotyped donors of the cohort, an average of approximately 240,000 unique TCR beta nucleotide sequences per donor were sequenced, and around 20% of those sequences were non-productive. What the authors observed across the whole study: The study gave a list of 150 to 200 TCR beta chains associated with cytomegalovirus. A cluster of highly shared sequence variants was judged likely to represent a technical artifact of the sequencing pipeline. The cohort was sequenced for TCR beta chains only, and without alpha or paired-chain data the features that could be detected were limited. Correlated functional status among segregating V segments might be attributable to linkage disequilibrium, but an unknown experimental factor could not be ruled out. In vitro tests confirmed that a few of the cytomegalovirus-associated TCR beta chains recognize cytomegalovirus antigens. For the cohort, immune exposure information was limited to CMV serostatus. Strong co-occurrence of HLA alleles, especially DR and DQ, made assigning TCR associations to individual alleles difficult. A later genetic analysis associated a missense DCLRE1C variant with V-gene and J-gene trimming of TCR beta chains, and an independent cohort replicated the association. According to a later genetic analysis, donors in an Asian-associated ancestry cluster had fewer N-insertions in productive TCRs than the roughly 670-donor mean. In a later analysis, the rate of TCR association differed among HLA loci, with DRB1 alleles having the most associated TCRs and HLA-C alleles having the fewest. In a later analysis, HLA-associated TCR beta chains showed more clonal expansion and lower generation probabilities than non-associated chains that were equally common. The classifier was reported to diagnose cytomegalovirus status with high specificity and sensitivity in both the original and validation cohorts. An earlier analysis of approximately 570 of the donors showed that most TCR beta V segments appeared in productive rearrangements either about 90% or about 30% of the time, which broadly matched IMGT annotations. Roughly uniform sequencing depth across donors was assumed in presence/absence analyses, although this assumption may not hold. The earlier analysis of 587 of the donors excluded some 15 rarely observed V segments, including chromosome 9 orphons, because counts were too low. Most TCR sequences were observed very rarely across donors, whereas some public TCRs were present in many individuals. Some IMGT-functional V segments, including TRBV6-2 and TRBV6-3, could not be distinguished by the 87-base-pair reads and were therefore excluded. A later analysis found that most CMV-associated TCR beta chains appeared HLA-restricted, with HLA associations seemingly driven largely by CMV exposure. According to a later analysis, parvovirus B19, influenza, CMV and Epstein-Barr virus appeared linked to several top co-occurrence clusters. A further reported finding was that TCR beta sequences accurately predicted the HLA-A and HLA-B alleles for most subjects in the first cohort. According to the authors, the approach could potentially be generalized to other disease states and immunological phenotypes. A later analysis associated 15,000 to 20,000 TCR beta sequences with specific HLA alleles at a false discovery rate of 0.05. Because HLA typing was missing for some donors at each locus, association tests included only the typed subset.

The CDR3 spans 16 residues, from the cysteine through the phenylalanine. Of all the DNA, just the CDR3 is kept, 48 bases in frame from base 1. CDR1 and CDR2, looked up from the germline V gene, are MNHNS and SASEGT. V lost 4 bases and J lost 3 bases, and the count of bases not matched to a germline gene is 8. Receptor libraries were prepared by the immunoSEQ multiplex PCR assay. The multiplex PCR relied on a mix of 60 forward primers for TCR Vbeta segments and 13 reverse primers for TCR Jbeta segments. A multiplex PCR assay on genomic DNA amplified the CDR3 region of rearranged TCR beta genes. The Illumina HiSeq System was used to sequence the amplified TCR beta libraries as 87-base-pair reads. As for the original processing: In a later analysis, roughly 80 million unique TCR beta chains were counted across the 650 to 700 repertoires, and around 11 million of these chains were shared by at least two donors. Raw reads were error-corrected and collapsed into unique sequences with a nearest-neighbor algorithm that merged closely related sequences to remove PCR and sequencing errors. CDR3 sequences were aligned to IMGT reference sequences to assign V, D and J gene segments. For a sequence to be retained, a match of at least six nucleotides to both a V gene segment and a J gene segment was required. Rearrangements were called productive when the CDR3 lacked stop codons and stayed in frame with V and J; all others were non-productive. CDR3 was defined by IMGT convention, running from the second conserved V-encoded cysteine to the conserved J-encoded phenylalanine. Sequences without an unambiguous match to a single V gene segment were excluded from the earlier analysis of several hundred of the donors. In an earlier analysis of approximately 550 of the donors, V segments were called functional above 56.7% productive rearrangements and were called segregating when the between-donor standard deviation exceeded 5%. A statistical classification framework was built to diagnose cytomegalovirus status from the catalog of TCR beta chain sequences. In a later analysis, TCR nucleotide sequences were compared against IMGT/GENE-DB human TR gene sequences so that V and J genes could be assigned. A later analysis assigned CDR3 sequences and most-parsimonious VDJ recombination scenarios with the TCRdist pipeline. In a later analysis, each TCR beta chain was defined by its CDR3 amino acid sequence together with its V-gene family, and reads lacking a unique V-gene family were excluded. To address suspected cross-contamination and a sequencing artifact, a later analysis removed several hundred highly shared, low-generation-probability nucleotide sequences. In a later analysis, a clonal expansion index was calculated for each public chain from normalized within-repertoire ranks of inferred template counts. In a later analysis, generation probabilities were computed using a VDJ recombination model fitted to out-of-frame rearrangements, and the results were checked against IGoR. In a later analysis, TCR-TCR, TCR-HLA and TCR-CMV co-occurrence was scored with hypergeometric tests, and a repertoire-size bias correction was applied to TCR pairs. In a later analysis, false discovery rates were estimated by permuting HLA or CMV assignments 20 times. In a later analysis, co-occurring TCRs were grouped using DBSCAN, and TCRdist sequence similarity was added for clustering within HLA-allele-positive subsets. Repertoires with fewer than 30,000 or more than 120,000 public chains, plus five repertoires with anomalous nucleotide sharing, were excluded from co-occurrence clustering. Here the immuneACCESS table is served through TCRdb, limited to in-frame sequences with V and J called. Missing clones are a known gap in these copies; in checked studies unresolved V genes cover under half, and the rest lacks a known reason. The DNA was the basis for D and trimming; V, J and clone size are from that table. Counted in this sample were tens of thousands of clones; 65% to 80% of them appeared once. The leading ten clones occupy 2.9% of the sample.

The rearrangement joined TRBV6-1 to TRBJ1-3; TRBD1 fits 8 bases in the junction. Sequenced material: PBMCs. This clonotype was obtained from a woman in her twenties or thirties in good health and CMV-seronegative. Here is the DNA: TGTGCCAGCAGTGGGAGAACAGGGGGTATTGGAAACACCATATATTTT. Its amino acids are CASSGRTGGIGNTIYF.